Here is one T cell receptor (beta chain) with its context. Its target is not known. This sample was included in a study of beta chain features in type 1 diabetes. Study results and limitations: For patients, the naive, central memory and Treg TCRB repertoires appeared more alike than for healthy donors. Among all four CD4+ subsets, Type 1 diabetes patients had TCRB CDR3s that were moderately but significantly shorter.

cDNA synthesis used the whole RNA isolate, giving expressed TCRB sequences. Some clones are missing from TCRdb's copy, which holds only in-frame ones; the method was immunoSEQ multiplex PCR. The sample has about 620,000 clones; about 16% are singletons. One heparinised draw of blood, averaging about 116 mL, came from each donor. Sorting based on CD45RO/CCR7/CD25/CD127/CD95/CD27 separated CD4+ naive, central memory, regulatory and stem cell-like memory cells. Germline V lookup: CDR1 MNHEY, CDR2 SVGAGI. The CDR3 sequence is 14 residues long. Trimming took 4 bases from V and 6 from J; bases not matched to a gene: 8.

V gene TRBV6-5 combines with J gene TRBJ2-7, with TRBD2 identical over 8 bases. Sequenced input: naive CD4+ T cells from blood. The sequence was obtained from a man younger than 35 in good health. CDR3 amino acids: CASSSSGSSGEQYF. In DNA, the CDR3 is TGTGCCAGCAGTTCGAGCGGGAGCTCGGGCGAGCAGTACTTC.